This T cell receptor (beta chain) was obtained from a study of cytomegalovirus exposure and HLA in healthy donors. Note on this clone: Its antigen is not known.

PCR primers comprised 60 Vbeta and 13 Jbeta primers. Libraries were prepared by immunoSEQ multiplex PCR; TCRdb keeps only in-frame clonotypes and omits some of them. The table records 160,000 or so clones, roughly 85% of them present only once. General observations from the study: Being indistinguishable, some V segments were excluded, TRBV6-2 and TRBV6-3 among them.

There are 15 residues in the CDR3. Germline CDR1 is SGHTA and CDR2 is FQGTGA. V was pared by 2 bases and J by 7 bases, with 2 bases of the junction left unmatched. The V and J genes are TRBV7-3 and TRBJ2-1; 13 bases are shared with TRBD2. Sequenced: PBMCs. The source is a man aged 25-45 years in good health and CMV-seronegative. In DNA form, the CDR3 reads TGTGCCAGCAGCTTACGACTAGCGGGAGGAAATGAGCAGTTCTTC. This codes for CASSLRLAGGNEQFF.